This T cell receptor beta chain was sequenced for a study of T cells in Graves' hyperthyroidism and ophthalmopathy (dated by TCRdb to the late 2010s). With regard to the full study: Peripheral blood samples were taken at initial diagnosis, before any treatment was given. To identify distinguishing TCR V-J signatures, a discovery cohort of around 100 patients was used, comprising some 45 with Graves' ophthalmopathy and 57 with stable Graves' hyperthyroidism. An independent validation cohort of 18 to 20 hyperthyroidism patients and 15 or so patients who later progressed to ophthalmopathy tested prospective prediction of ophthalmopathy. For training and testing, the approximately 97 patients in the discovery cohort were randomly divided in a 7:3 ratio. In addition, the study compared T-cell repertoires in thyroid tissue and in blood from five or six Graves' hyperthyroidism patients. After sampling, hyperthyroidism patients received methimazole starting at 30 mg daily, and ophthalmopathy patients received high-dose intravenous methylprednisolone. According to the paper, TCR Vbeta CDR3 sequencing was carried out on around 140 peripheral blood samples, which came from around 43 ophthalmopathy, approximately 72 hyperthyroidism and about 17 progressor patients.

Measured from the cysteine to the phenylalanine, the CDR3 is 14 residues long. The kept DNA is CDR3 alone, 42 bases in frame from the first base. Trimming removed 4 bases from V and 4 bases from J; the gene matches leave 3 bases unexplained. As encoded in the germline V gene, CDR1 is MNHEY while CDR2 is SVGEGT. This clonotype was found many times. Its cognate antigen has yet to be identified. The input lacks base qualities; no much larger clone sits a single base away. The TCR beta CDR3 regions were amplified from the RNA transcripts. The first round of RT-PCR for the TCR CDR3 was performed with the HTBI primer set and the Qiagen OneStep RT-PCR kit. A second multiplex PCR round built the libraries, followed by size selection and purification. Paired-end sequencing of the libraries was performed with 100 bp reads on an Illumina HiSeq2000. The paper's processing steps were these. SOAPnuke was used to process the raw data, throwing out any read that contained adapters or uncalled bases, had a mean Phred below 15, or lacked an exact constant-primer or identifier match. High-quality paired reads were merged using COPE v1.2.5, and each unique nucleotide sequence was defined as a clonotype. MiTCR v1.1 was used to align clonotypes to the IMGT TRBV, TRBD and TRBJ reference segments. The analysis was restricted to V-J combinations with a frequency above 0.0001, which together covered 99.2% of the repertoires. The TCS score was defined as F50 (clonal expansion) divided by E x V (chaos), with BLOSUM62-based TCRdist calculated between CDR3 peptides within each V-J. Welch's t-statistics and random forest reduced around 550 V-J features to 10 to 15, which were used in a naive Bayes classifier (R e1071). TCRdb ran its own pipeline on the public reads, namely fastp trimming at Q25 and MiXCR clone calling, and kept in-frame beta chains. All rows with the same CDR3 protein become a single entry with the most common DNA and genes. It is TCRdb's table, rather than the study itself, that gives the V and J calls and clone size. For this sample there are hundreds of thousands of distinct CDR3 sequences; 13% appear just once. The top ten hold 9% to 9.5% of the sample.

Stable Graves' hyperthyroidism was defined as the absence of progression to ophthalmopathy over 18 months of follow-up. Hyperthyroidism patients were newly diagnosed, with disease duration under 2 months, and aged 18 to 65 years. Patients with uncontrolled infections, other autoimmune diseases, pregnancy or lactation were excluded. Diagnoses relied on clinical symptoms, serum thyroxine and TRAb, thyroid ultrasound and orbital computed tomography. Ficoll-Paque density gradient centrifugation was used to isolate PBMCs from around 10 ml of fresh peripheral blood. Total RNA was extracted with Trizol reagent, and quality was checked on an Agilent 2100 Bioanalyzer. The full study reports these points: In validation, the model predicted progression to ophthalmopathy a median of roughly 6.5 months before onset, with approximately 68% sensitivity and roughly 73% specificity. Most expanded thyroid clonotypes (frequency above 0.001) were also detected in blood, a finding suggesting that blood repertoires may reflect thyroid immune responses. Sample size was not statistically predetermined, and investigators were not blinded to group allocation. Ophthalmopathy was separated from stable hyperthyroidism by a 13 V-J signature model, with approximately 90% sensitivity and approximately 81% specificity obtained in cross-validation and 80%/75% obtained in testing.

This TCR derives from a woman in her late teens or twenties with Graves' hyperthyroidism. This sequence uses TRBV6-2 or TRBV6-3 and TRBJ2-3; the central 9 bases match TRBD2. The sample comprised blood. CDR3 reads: CASSLGGRADTQYF. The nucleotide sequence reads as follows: TGTGCCAGCAGTTTGGGCGGGAGGGCAGATACGCAGTATTTT.